This T cell receptor (beta chain) stems from a study of blood T cells in healthy people across ages. Combining a sample-barcoded 5' primer with a J-beta primer mix, a second PCR ran for roughly 7 to 12 cycles. TCRdb called the 5' RACE reads again in MiXCR, with one record for every CDR3 protein. Among about a million distinct CDR3 sequences listed, roughly 51% were seen once. The sequence came from a woman aged 60-75 years in good health. The sample consisted of blood.

This chain's CDR3 is CASSPPTASSVTQYF. The DNA for the CDR3 is TGTGCCAGCAGCCCCCCGACGGCCTCCAGTGTGACCCAGTACTTC. The V and J genes are TRBV12-3 or TRBV12-4 and TRBJ2-4; D remains unclear. With the DNA end fitting TRBJ2-5 better, the J assignment may be wrong. This CDR3 is built from 15 residues.